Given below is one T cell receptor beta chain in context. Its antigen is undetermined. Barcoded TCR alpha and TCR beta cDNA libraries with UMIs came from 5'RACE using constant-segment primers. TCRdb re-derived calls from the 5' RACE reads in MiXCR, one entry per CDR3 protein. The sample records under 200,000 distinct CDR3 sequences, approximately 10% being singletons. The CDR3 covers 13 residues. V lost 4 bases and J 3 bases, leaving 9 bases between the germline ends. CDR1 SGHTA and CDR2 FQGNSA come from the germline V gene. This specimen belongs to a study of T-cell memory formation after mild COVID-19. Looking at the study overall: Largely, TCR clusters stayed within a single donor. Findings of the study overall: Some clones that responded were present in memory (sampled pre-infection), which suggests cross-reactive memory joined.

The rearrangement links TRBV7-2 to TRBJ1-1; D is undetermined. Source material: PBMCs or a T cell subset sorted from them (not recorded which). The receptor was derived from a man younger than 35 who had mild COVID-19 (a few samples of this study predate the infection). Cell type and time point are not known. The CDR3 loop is CASSSVGDTEAFF. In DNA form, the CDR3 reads TGTGCCAGCAGCTCTGTTGGCGACACTGAAGCTTTCTTT.